The clone carrying this T cell receptor (beta chain) was found many times. Its antigen is still unknown. Scientists amplified the TCR beta CDR3 regions from RNA transcripts. Amplification began with first-round RT-PCR using HTBI primers, then second-round multiplex PCR was performed. TCRdb fed the multiplex PCR reads into MiXCR, producing one record per CDR3 protein. The table includes 300,000 to 350,000 distinct CDR3 sequences, 15% to 20% detected once. The data stem from a study of Graves' ophthalmopathy and Graves' hyperthyroidism. As for the study in general: Prior to any treatment, peripheral blood was collected at the time of initial diagnosis. Whole-study results and caveats: Discrimination between ophthalmopathy and stable hyperthyroidism by a 13-signature model showed roughly 88% sensitivity and 70% to 84% specificity.

There are 17 residues in the CDR3. V was trimmed by 0 bases and J by 9 bases, leaving 18 bases between them. Germline CDR1 reads MNHEY; CDR2 reads SVGEGT. Clinicians made diagnoses from clinical symptoms, serum thyroxine, TRAb, thyroid ultrasound and orbital computed tomography. The source of the PBMCs was 10 ml of fresh peripheral blood. This TCR was recovered from an adult man with Graves' ophthalmopathy. The gene calls are TRBV6-2 or TRBV6-3 and TRBJ1-6; D remains ambiguous. Sequenced: peripheral blood. The CDR3 spells CASSYSNIPAGSSPLHF. The CDR3 DNA follows: TGTGCCAGCAGTTACTCGAATATACCAGCTGGGAGTTCACCCCTCCACTTT.